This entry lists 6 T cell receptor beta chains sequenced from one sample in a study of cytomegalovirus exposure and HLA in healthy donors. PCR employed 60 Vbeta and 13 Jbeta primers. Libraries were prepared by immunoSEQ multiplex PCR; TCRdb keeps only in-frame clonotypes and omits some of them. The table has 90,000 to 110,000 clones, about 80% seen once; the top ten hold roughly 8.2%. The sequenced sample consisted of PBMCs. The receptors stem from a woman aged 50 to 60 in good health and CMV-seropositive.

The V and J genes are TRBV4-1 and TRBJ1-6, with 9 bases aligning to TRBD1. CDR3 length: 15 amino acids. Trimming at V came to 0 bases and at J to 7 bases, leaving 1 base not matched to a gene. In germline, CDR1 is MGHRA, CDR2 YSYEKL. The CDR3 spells CASSQEGTGNSPLHF. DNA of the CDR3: TGCGCCAGCAGCCAAGAGGGGACAGGGAATTCACCCCTCCACTTT.

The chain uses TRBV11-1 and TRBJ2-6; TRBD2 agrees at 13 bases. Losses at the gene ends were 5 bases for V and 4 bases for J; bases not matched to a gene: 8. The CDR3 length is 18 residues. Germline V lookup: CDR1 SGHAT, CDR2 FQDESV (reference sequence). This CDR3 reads CASSPGLAGVSGANVLTF. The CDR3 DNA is TGTGCCAGCAGCCCCGGACTAGCGGGAGTCTCCGGGGCCAACGTCCTGACTTTC.

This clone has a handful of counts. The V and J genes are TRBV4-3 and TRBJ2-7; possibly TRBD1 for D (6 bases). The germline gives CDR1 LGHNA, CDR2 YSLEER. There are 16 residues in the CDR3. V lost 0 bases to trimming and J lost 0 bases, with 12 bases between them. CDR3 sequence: CASSQDLDSDSYEQYF. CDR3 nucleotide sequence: TGCGCCAGCAGCCAAGATCTGGACAGCGACTCCTACGAGCAGTACTTC.

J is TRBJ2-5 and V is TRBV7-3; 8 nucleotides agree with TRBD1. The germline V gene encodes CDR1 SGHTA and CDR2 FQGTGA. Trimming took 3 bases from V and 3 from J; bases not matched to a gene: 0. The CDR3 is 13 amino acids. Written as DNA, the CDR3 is TGTGCCAGCAGCTTGGACAGGGAAGAGACCCAGTACTTC. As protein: CASSLDREETQYF.

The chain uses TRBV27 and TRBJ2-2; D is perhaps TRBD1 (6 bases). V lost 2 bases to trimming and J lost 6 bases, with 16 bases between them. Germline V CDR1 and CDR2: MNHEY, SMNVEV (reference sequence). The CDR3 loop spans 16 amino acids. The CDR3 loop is CASSLQGTNRAGELFF. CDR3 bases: TGTGCCAGCAGTTTACAGGGCACGAACAGGGCCGGGGAGCTGTTTTTT.

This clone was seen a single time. As DNA, the CDR3 is TGTGCCAGCAGCCCCCTAGCGGGAGGTAGTGAGACCCAGTACTTC. Protein sequence: CASSPLAGGSETQYF. The V and J genes are TRBV9 and TRBJ2-5; TRBD2 aligns across 11 bases. Trimming removed 4 bases from V and 5 bases from J; junction bases left unmatched: 7. Germline V CDR1 and CDR2: SGDLS, YYNGEE. This CDR3 has 15 amino acids. Filled out from reference TRBV9 and TRBJ2-5, the complete variable domain reads DSGVTQTPKHLITATGQRVTLRCSPRSGDLSVYWYQQSLDQGLQFLIQYYNGEERAKGNILERFSAQQFPDLHSELNLSSLELGDSALYFCASSPLAGGSETQYFGPGTRLLVL.